Ten or more counts support the clone carrying this TCR beta chain. TCRdb used MiXCR to reprocess the RT-PCR reads, holding one entry per CDR3 protein. The top ten clones hold 3.6% of a sample with hundreds of thousands of distinct CDR3 sequences, around 14% of them seen once. Trimming removed 6 bases at V and 5 bases at J, with 13 bases between. The CDR3 sequence is 13 residues long. Germline CDR1 MNHEY, CDR2 SVGAGI. The receptor was derived from a female donor in good health, serving as a healthy control. This chain joins TRBV6-5 and TRBJ1-2, with D tentatively TRBD1 (5 bases). What was sequenced was memory CD4+ T cells from blood. CDR3 in amino acids: CASSSTQAYGYTF. In DNA, the CDR3 is TGTGCCAGCAGCTCCACACAGGCGTATGGCTACACCTTC.